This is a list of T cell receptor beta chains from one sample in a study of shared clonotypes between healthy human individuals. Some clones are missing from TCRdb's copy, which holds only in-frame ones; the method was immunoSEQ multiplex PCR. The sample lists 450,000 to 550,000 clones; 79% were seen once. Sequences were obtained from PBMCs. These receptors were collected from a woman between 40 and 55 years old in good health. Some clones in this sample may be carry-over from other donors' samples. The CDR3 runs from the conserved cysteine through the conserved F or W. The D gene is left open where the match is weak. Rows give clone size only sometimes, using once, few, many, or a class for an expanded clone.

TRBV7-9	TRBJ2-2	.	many	CASSPVILGELFF	TGTGCCAGCAGCCCCGTTATCCTCGGGGAGCTGTTTTTT
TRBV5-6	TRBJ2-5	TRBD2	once	CASSPLAGGRGETQYF	TGTGCCAGCAGCCCTCTAGCGGGAGGGCGGGGGGAGACCCAGTACTTC
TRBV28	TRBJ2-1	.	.	CASSLRGKEQFF	TGTGCCAGCAGTCTGAGGGGTAAGGAGCAGTTCTTC
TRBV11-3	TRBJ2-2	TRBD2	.	CASRSGANTGELFF	TGTGCCAGCAGGAGCGGGGCGAACACCGGGGAGCTGTTTTTT
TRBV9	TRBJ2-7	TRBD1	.	CASSVAPRSTGTGSTYEQYF	TGTGCCAGCAGCGTAGCCCCCCGATCGACCGGGACAGGGTCGACCTACGAGCAGTACTTC
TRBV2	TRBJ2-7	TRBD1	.	CASRTGTGVSYEQYF	TGTGCCAGCAGGACCGGGACAGGGGTCTCCTACGAGCAGTACTTC
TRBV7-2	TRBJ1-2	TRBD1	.	CASNGQGAGGYTF	TGTGCCAGCAACGGACAGGGGGCAGGAGGCTACACCTTC
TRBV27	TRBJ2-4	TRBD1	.	CASSLGQGYGIQYF	TGTGCCAGCAGTTTGGGACAGGGATACGGCATTCAGTACTTC
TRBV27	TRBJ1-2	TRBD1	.	CASSSLDRDYGYTF	TGTGCCAGCAGTTCCCTGGACAGGGACTATGGCTACACCTTC
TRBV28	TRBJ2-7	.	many	CASSSASAQYF	TGTGCCAGCAGTTCTGCCTCGGCGCAGTACTTC
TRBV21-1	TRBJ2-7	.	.	CASSNQDTLRDAYEQYF	TGTGCCAGCAGCAATCAGGACACCCTACGGGATGCCTACGAGCAGTACTTC
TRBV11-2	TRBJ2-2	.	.	CASSFRGLRAGELFF	TGTGCCAGCAGCTTCAGGGGCCTCCGAGCCGGGGAGCTGTTTTTT
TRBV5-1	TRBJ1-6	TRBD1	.	CASSLAGTGMTFVSPLHF	TGCGCCAGCAGCTTGGCCGGGACAGGGATGACATTCGTTTCACCCCTCCACTTT
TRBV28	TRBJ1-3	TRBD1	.	CASSFRTGSSGNTIYF	TGTGCCAGCAGTTTTCGGACAGGGAGCTCTGGAAACACCATATATTTT
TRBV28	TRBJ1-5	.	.	CASKRPNGNQPQHF	TGTGCCAGCAAGCGGCCAAATGGCAATCAGCCCCAGCATTTT
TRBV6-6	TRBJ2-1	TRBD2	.	CASSKLAGGPNNEQFF	TGTGCCAGCAGTAAACTAGCGGGAGGGCCTAACAATGAGCAGTTCTTC
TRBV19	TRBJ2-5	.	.	CASSRGTKETQYF	TGTGCCAGTAGCAGGGGAACTAAAGAGACCCAGTACTTC
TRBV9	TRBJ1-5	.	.	CASSVTGSTNQPQHF	TGTGCCAGCAGCGTAACAGGGAGCACCAATCAGCCCCAGCATTTT
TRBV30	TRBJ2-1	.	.	CASTVRVQENNEQFF	TGTGCCTCCACGGTGCGGGTCCAGGAGAACAATGAGCAGTTCTTC
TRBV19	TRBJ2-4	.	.	CASSSYTGAKNIQYF	TGTGCCAGTAGTAGCTATACAGGGGCCAAAAACATTCAGTACTTC
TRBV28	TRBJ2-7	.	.	CASSFSGFSSEQYF	TGTGCCAGCAGTTTTTCAGGGTTTTCCTCCGAGCAGTACTTC
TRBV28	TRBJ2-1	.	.	CASRGRWDEQFF	TGTGCCAGCAGGGGGCGTTGGGATGAGCAGTTCTTC
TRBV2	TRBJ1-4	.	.	CASSDRLEEKLFF	TGTGCCAGCAGTGACAGGTTAGAGGAAAAACTGTTTTTT
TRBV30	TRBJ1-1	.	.	CAWAPWTATEAFF	TGTGCCTGGGCCCCTTGGACAGCCACTGAAGCTTTCTTT
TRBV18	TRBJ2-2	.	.	CASSTGQIGELFF	TGTGCCAGCTCAACCGGACAGATCGGGGAGCTGTTTTTT
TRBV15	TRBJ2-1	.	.	CATRKGRNEQFF	TGTGCCACCAGAAAGGGTCGGAATGAGCAGTTCTTC
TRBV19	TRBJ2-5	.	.	CASSMRTGSAQETQYF	TGTGCCAGTAGTATGAGAACAGGGTCCGCACAAGAGACCCAGTACTTC
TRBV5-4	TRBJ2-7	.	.	CASSLLSDEQYF	TGTGCCAGCAGCTTGTTAAGTGACGAGCAGTACTTC
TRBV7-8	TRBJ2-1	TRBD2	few	CASSLERLADNEQFF	TGTGCCAGCAGCTTAGAAAGGCTAGCGGACAATGAGCAGTTCTTC